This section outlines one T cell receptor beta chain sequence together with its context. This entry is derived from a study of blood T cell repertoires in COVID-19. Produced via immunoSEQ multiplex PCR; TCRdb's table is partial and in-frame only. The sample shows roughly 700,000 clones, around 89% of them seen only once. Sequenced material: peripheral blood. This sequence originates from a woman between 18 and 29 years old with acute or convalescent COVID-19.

CDR3 sequence: CASSHTGQLSGNTIYF. CDR3 nucleotide sequence: TGCGCCAGCAGCCATACGGGACAGCTCTCTGGAAACACCATATATTTT. The rearrangement uses TRBV5-1 and TRBJ1-3; TRBD1 matches 7 bases. V gave up 4 bases and J gave up 0 bases; unmatched junction bases: 7. CDR1 is SGHRS and CDR2 is YFSETQ in the germline V gene. The CDR3 contains 16 residues.